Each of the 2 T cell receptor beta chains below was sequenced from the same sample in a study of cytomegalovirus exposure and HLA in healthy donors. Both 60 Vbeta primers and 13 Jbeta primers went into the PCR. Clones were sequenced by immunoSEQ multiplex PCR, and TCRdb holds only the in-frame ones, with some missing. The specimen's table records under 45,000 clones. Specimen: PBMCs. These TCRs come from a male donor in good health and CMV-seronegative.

CDR3 protein: CASSQEGPGGPYEQYF. The CDR3, as DNA: TGCGCCAGCAGCCAAGAAGGGCCAGGGGGACCCTACGAGCAGTACTTC. The chain links TRBV4-1 to TRBJ2-7; 7 bases align to TRBD1. This CDR3 is built from 16 residues. CDR1 and CDR2 (germline): MGHRA, YSYEKL. The V gene end was trimmed by 0 bases and the J gene end by 2 bases; junction bases not matched to a gene: 7.

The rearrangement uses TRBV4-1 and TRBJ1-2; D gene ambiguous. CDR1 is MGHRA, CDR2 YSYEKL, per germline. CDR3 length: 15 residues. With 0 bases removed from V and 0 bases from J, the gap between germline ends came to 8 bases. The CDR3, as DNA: TGCGCCAGCAGCCAAGATGAGTATTCTAACTATGGCTACACCTTC. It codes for CASSQDEYSNYGYTF.